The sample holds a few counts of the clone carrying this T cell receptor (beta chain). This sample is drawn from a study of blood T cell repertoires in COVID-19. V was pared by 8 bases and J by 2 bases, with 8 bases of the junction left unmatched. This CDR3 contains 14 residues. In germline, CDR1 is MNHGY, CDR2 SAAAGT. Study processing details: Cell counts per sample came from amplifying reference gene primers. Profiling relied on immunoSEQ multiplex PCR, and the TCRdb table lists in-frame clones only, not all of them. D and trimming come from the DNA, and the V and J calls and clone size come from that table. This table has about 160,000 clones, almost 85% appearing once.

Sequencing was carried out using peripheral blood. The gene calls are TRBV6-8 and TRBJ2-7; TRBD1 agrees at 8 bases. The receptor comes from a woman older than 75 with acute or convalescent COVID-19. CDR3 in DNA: TGTGCCAGCCTCATCCGGGACAGGACCTACGAGCAGTACTTC. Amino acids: CASLIRDRTYEQYF.